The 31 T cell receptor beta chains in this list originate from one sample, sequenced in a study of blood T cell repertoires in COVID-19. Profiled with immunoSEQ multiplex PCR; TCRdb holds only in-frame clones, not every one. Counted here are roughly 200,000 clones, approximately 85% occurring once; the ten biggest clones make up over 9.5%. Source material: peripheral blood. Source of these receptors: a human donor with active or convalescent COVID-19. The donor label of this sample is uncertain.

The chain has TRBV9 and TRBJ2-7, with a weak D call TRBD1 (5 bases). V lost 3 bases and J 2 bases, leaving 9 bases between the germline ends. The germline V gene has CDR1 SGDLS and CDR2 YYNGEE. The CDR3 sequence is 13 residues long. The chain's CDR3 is CASSATDTYEQYF. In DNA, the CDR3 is TGTGCCAGCAGCGCTACGGACACCTACGAGCAGTACTTC.

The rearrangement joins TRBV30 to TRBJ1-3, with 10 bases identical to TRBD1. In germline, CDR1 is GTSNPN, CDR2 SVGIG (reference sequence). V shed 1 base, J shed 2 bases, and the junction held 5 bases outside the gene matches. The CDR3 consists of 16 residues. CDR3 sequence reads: CAWSEPGQGPGNTIYF. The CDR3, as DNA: TGTGCCTGGAGTGAACCGGGACAGGGGCCTGGAAACACCATATATTTT.

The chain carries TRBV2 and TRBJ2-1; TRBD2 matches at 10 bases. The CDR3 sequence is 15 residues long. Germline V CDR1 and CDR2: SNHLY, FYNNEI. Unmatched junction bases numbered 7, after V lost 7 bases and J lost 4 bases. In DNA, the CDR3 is TGTGCCAGCACACAACTAGCGGGGAGTTACAATGAGCAGTTCTTC. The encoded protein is CASTQLAGSYNEQFF.

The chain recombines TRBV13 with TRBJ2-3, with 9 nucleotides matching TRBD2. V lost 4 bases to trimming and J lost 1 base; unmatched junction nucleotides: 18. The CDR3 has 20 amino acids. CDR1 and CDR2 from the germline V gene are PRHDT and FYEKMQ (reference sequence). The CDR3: CASSSAEGLAMIAGTDTQYF. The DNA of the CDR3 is TGTGCCAGCAGCTCGGCCGAGGGACTAGCAATGATCGCTGGCACAGATACGCAGTATTTT.

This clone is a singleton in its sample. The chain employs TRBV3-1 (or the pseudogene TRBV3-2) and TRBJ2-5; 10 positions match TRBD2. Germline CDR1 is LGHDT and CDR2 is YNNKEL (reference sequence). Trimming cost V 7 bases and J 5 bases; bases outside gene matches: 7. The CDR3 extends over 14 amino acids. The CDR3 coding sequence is TGTGCCAGCACTCGAGCGGGGGGGCAGGAGACCCAGTACTTC. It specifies CASTRAGGQETQYF.

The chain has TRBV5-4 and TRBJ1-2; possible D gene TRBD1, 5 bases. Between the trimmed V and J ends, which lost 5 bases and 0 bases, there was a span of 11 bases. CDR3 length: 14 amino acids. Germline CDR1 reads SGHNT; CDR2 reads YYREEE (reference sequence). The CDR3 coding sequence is TGTGCCAGCAGACAGGAATCAGCTAACTATGGCTACACCTTC. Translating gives CASRQESANYGYTF.

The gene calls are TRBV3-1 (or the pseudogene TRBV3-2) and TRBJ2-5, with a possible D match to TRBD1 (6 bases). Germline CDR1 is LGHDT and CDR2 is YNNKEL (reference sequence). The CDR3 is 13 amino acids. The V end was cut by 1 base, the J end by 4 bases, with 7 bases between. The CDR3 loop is CASSQGQAETQYF. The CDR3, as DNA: TGTGCCAGCAGCCAAGGACAGGCAGAGACCCAGTACTTC.

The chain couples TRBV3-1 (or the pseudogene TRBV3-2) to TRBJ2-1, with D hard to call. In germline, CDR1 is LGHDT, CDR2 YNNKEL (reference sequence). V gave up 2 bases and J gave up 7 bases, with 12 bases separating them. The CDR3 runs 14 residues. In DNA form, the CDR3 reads TGTGCCAGCAGCCAAACATCTCGGGTGAATGAGCAGTTCTTC. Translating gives CASSQTSRVNEQFF.

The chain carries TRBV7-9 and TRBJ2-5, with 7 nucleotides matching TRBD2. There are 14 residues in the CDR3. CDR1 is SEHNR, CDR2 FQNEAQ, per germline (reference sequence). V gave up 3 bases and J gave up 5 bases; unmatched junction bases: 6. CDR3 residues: CASSFTMGGETQYF. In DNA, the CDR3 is TGTGCCAGCAGCTTTACGATGGGGGGGGAGACCCAGTACTTC.

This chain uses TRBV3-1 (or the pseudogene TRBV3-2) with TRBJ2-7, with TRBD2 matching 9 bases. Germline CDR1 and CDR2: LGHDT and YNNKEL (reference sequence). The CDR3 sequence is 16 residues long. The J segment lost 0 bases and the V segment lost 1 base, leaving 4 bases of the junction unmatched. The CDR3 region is CASSQGIAGASYEQYF. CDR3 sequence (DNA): TGTGCCAGCAGCCAAGGGATAGCGGGGGCCTCCTACGAGCAGTACTTC.

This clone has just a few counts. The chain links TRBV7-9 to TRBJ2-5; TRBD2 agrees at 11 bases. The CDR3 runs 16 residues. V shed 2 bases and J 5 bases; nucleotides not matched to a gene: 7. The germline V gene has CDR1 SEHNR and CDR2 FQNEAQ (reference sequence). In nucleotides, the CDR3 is TGTGCCAGCAGCTTAACTAGCGGGAGAGGTTGGGAGACCCAGTACTTC. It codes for CASSLTSGRGWETQYF.

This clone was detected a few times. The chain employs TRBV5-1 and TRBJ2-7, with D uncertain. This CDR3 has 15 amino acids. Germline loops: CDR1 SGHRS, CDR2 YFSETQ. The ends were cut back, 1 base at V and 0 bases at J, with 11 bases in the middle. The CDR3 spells CASSLHSLSSYEQYF. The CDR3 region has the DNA TGCGCCAGCAGCTTGCACAGTCTGAGCTCCTACGAGCAGTACTTC.

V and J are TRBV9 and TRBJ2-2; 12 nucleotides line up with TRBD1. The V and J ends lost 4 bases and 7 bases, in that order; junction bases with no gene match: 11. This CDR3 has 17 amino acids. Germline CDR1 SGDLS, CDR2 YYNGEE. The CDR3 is CASSSRGGQGAIGELFF. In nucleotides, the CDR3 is TGTGCCAGCAGCTCCCGTGGGGGACAGGGGGCTATCGGGGAGCTGTTTTTT.

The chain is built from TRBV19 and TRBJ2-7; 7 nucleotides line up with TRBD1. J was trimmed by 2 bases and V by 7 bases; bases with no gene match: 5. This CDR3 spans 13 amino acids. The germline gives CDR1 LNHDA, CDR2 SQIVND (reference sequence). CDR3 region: CASTPGQTYEQYF. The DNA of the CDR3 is TGTGCCAGTACTCCGGGACAGACCTACGAGCAGTACTTC. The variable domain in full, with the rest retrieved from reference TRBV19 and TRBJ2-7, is DGGITQSPKYLFRKEGQNVTLSCEQNLNHDAMYWYRQDPGQGLRLIYYSQIVNDFQKGDIAEGYSVSREKKESFPLTVTSAQKNPTAFYLCASTPGQTYEQYFGPGTRLTVT.

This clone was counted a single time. This CDR3 is CASSILHEQYF. The CDR3 DNA reads as TGTGCCAGCAGTATCCTCCACGAGCAGTACTTC. The chain joins TRBV12-3 or TRBV12-4 to TRBJ2-7; D is uncertain. Deletions cut 5 bases from V and 5 bases from J, with 7 bases between. The CDR3 is made up of 11 amino acids.

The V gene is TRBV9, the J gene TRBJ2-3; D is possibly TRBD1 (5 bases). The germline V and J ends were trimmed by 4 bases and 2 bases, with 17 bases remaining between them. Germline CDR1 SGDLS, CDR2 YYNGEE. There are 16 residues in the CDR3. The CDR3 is CASSPRMIGDTDTQYF. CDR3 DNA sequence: TGTGCCAGCAGCCCCAGAATGATAGGGGACACAGATACGCAGTATTTT.

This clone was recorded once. In DNA form, the CDR3 reads TGCGCCAGCAGCCACCCAGGACTAGCGGGGGGGAATGAGCAGTTCTTC. Translated, it gives CASSHPGLAGGNEQFF. The J gene is TRBJ2-1, the V gene TRBV4-3, with 15 bases that match TRBD2. CDR1 is LGHNA, CDR2 YSLEER, per germline. V was clipped by 3 bases and J by 7 bases; unmatched bases: 4. CDR3 length: 16 amino acids.

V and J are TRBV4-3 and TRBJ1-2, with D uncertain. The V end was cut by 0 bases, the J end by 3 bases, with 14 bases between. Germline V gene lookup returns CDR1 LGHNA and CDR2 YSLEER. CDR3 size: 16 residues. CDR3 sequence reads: CASSQDPHPEDYGYTF. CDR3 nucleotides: TGCGCCAGCAGCCAAGATCCCCACCCAGAGGACTATGGCTACACCTTC.

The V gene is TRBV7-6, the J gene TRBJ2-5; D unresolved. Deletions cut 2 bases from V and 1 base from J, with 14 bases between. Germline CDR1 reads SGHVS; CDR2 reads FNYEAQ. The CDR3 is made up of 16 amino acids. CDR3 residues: CASSLLALGFQETQYF. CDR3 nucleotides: TGTGCCAGCAGCTTATTAGCTCTCGGTTTCCAAGAGACCCAGTACTTC.

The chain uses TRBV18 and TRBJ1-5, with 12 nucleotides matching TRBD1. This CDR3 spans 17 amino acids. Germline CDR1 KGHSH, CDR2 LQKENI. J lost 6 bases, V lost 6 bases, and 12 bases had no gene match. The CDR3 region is CASSPGTGGTPGQPQHF. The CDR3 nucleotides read TGTGCCAGCTCGCCGGGGACAGGGGGCACCCCTGGTCAGCCCCAGCATTTT. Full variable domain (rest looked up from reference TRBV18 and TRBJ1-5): NAGVMQNPRHLVRRRGQEARLRCSPMKGHSHVYWYRQLPEEGLKFMVYLQKENIIDESGMPKERFSAEFPKEGPSILRIQQVVRGDSAAYFCASSPGTGGTPGQPQHFGDGTRLSIL.

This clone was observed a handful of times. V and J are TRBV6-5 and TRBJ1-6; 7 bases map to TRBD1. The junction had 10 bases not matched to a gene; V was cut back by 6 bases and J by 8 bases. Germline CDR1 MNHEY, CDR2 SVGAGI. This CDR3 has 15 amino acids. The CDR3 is CASRHNRGRDSPLHF. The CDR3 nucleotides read TGTGCCAGCAGGCATAACAGGGGCCGAGATTCACCCCTCCACTTT.

CDR3 in DNA: TGCAGCGTCCCCCCTGGGCTCGGCTACACCTTC. Translating it yields CSVPPGLGYTF. This sequence joins TRBV29-1 and TRBJ1-2, with D hard to call. Germline lookup yields CDR1 SQVTM and CDR2 ANQGSEA. The ends were cut back, 6 bases at V and 8 bases at J, with 13 bases in the middle. The CDR3 spans 11 residues. The variable domain in full, completed from reference TRBV29-1 and TRBJ1-2, reads SAVISQKPSRDICQRGTSLTIQCQVDSQVTMMFWYRQQPGQSLTLIATANQGSEATYESGFVIDKFPISRPNLTFSTLTVSNMSPEDSSIYLCSVPPGLGYTFGSGTRLTVV.

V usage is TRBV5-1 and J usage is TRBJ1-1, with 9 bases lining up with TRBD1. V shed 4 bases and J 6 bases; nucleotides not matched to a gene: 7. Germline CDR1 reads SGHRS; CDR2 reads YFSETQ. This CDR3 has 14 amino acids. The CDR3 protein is CASSPRTGVAEAFF. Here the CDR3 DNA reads TGCGCCAGCAGCCCGAGGACAGGGGTGGCTGAAGCTTTCTTT.

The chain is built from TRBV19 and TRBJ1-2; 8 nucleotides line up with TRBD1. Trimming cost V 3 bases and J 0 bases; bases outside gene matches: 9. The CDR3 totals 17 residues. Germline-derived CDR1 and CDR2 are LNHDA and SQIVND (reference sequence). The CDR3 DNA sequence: TGTGCCAGTAGTATTAGGGGGACAGGAGGATCTAACTATGGCTACACCTTC. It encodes CASSIRGTGGSNYGYTF.

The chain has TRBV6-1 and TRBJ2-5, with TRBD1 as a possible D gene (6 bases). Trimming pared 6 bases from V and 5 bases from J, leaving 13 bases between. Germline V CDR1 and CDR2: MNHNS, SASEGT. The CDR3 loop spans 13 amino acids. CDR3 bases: TGTGCCAGCAGGGAGACAGGTGTGGAGACCCAGTACTTC. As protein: CASRETGVETQYF.

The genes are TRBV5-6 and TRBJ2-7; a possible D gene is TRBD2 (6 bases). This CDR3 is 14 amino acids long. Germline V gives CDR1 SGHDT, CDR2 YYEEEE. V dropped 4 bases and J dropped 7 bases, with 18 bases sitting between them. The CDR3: CASSPEATSGEQYF. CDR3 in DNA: TGTGCCAGCAGCCCGGAGGCGACTAGTGGGGAGCAGTACTTC.

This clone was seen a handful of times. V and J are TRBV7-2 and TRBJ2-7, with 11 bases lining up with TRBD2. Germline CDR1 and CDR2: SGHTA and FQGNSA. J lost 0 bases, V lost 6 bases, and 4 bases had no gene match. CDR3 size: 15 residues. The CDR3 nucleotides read TGTGCCAGCAGAATAGCGGGGGGGAGCTCCTACGAGCAGTACTTC. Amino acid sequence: CASRIAGGSSYEQYF.

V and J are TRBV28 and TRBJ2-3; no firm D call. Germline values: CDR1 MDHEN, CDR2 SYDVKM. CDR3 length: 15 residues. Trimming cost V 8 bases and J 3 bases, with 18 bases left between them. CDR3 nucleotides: TGTGCCAGCCTTCCCCTGGTTTACGGTACAGATACGCAGTATTTT. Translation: CASLPLVYGTDTQYF.

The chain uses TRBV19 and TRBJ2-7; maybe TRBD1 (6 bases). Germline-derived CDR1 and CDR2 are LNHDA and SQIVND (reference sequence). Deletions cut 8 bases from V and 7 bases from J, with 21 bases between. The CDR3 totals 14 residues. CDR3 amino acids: CASQTGNSYGEQYF. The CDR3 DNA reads TGTGCCAGTCAAACAGGGAATTCCTATGGGGAGCAGTACTTC.

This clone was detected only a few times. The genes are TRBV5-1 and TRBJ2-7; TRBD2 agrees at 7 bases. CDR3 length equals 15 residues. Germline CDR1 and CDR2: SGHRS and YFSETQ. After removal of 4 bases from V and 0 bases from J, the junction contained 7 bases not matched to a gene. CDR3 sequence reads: CASSPLADSSYEQYF. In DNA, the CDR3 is TGCGCCAGCAGCCCCCTAGCGGATAGCTCCTACGAGCAGTACTTC.

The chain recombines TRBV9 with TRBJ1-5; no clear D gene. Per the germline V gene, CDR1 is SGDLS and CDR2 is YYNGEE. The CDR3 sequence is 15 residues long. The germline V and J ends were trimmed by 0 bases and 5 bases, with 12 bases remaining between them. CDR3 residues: CASSVAGQADQPQHF. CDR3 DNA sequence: TGTGCCAGCAGCGTAGCTGGCCAGGCTGATCAGCCCCAGCATTTT.